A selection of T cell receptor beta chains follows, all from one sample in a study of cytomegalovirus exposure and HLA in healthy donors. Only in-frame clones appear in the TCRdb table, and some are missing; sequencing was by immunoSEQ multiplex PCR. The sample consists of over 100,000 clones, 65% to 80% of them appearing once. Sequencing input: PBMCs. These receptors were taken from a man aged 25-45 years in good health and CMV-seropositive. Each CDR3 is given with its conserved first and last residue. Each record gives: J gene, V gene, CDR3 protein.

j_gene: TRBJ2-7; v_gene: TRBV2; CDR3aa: CASSEALDHYEQYF
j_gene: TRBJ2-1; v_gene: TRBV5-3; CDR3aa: CASSTGNEQFF
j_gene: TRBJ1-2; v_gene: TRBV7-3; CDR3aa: CASSPDREQGGYTF
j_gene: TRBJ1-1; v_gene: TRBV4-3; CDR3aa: CASSHRQGGGTEAFF
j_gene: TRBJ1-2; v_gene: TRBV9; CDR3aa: CASSVAQGNYGYTF
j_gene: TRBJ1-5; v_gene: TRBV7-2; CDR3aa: CASSAGDRTQHF
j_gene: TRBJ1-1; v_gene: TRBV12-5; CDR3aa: CASGLRGQARYSVYGAFF
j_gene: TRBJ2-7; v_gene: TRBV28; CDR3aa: CASSPTGGPYEQYF
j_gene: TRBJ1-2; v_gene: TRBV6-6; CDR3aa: CASSYSGQGGSYGYTF
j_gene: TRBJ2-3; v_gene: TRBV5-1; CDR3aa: CASSRTSGGSTDTQYF
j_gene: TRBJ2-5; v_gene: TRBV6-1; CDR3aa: CASSEWRETQYF
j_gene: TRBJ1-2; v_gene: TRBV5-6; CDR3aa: CASSWGQGMDYTF
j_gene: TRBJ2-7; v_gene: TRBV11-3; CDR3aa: CASSSGESYEQYF
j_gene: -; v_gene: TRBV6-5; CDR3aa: CASSLERGSEQYF
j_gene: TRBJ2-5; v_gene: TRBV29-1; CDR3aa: CSALGGAQETQYF
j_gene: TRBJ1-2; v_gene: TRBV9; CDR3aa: CASSRSGYGYPF
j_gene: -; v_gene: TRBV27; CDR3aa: CASSLSVEQYF
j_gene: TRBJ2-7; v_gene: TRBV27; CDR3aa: CASSLYASGLADYEQYF
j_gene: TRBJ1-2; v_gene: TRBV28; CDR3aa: CASSYTRGGGYTF
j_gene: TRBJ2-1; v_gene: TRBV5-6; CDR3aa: CASSLGVGGGPYNEQFF
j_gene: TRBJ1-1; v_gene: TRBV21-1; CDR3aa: CASSKDNREGTEAFF
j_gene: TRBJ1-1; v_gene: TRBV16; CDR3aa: CASRAGDSRPAFF
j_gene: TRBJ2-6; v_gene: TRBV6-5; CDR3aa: CASSYSAIPGANVLTF
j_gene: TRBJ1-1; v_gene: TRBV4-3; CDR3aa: CASSPDYKEAFF
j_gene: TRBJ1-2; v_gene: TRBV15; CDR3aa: CATSRDRGSSGYTF
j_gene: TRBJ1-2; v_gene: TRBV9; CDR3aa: CASSSLGGAGYGYTF
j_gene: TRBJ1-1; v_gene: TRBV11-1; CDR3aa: CASSRVWDTEAFF
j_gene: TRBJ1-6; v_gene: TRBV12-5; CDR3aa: CASGLRDRNNSPLHF
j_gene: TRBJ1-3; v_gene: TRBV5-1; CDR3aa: CASSPGGFGNSGNTIYF
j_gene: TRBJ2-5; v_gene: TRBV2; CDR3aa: CASSDQPSGQETQYF
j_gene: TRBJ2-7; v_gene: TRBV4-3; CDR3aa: CASSQDLSLAGLDYEQYF
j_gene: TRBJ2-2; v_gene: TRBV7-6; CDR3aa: CASSPMGLAGPRGGELFF
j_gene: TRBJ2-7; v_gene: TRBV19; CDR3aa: CASSIGDSSYEQYF
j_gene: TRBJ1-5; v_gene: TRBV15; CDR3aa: CATSLDRGRNQPQHF
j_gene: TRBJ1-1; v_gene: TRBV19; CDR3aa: CASSYRGPGTEAFF
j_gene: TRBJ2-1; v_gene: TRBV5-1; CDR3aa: CASSGQGADNEQFF
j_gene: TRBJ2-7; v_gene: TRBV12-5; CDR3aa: CASGFMSFYEQYF
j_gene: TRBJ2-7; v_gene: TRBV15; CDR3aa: CATSPGGATYEQYF
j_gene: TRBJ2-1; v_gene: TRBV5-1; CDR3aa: CASSSTGTSDEQFF
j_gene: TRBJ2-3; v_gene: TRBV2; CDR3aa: CAGRDRGGGDTQYF
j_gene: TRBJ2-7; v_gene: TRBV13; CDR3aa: CASSLRMTGVSSYEQYF
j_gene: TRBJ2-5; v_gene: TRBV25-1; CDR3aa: CASSDWGGRGTQYF
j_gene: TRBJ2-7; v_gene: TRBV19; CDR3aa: CASSISGGGFEQYF
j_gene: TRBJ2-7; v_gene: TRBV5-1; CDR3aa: CASSLEPSGYEQYF
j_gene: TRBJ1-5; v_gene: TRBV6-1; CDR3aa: CASSELGAGVLGQPQHF
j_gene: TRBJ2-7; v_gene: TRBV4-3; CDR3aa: CASSPRLAVYEQYF
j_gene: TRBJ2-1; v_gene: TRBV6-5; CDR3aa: CASSYSGSSYNEQFF
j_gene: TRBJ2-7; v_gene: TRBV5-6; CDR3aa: CASSLSGSTSYEQYF
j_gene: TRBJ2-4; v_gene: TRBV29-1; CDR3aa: CSAAGTAKNIQYF
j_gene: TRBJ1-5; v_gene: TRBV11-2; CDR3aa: CASSLDSGTGQPQHF
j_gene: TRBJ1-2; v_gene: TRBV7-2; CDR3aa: CASSSNGLNYGYPF
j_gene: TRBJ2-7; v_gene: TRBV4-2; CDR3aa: CASSGKGGSGEQYF
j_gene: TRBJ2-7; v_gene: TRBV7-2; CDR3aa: CASSLDGGEASYEQYF
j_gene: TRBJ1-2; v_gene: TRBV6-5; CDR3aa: CASRSQGIYDGYTF
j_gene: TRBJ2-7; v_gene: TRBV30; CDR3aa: CALHRGLTYEQYF